This T cell receptor (beta chain) was identified during a study of T cells in Graves' hyperthyroidism and ophthalmopathy. The investigators amplified TCR beta CDR3 regions from RNA transcripts. Primed by the HTBI set, a first-round RT-PCR was run on the TCR CDR3. Each CDR3 protein gets one entry after TCRdb re-called the multiplex PCR reads with MiXCR. Altogether roughly 840,000 distinct CDR3 sequences are present, about 38% being singletons, with the ten largest covering 7.5% to 9.5%. Study-wide results and limits: Most clonotypes that expanded in the thyroid above 0.001 also showed up in blood.

This clonotype was recorded many times. The antigen is not known. Germline V gene lookup returns CDR1 WSHSY and CDR2 SAAADI. The length of the CDR3 is 13 residues. The V end was cut by 0 bases, the J end by 6 bases, with 8 bases between. Absence of ophthalmopathy progression within 18 months defined stable Graves' hyperthyroidism. Patients with uncontrolled infections, other autoimmune diseases, pregnancy or lactation were excluded. Each diagnosis drew on symptoms, thyroxine, TRAb, thyroid ultrasound and orbital computed tomography findings. This clonotype was obtained from a man aged 18 to 30 with Graves' hyperthyroidism. Sequencing input: blood. The V gene is TRBV10-2, the J gene TRBJ1-1; D uncertain. Here the CDR3 reads CASSESGFAEAFF. The DNA for the CDR3 is TGCGCCAGCAGTGAGTCGGGGTTTGCTGAAGCTTTCTTT.